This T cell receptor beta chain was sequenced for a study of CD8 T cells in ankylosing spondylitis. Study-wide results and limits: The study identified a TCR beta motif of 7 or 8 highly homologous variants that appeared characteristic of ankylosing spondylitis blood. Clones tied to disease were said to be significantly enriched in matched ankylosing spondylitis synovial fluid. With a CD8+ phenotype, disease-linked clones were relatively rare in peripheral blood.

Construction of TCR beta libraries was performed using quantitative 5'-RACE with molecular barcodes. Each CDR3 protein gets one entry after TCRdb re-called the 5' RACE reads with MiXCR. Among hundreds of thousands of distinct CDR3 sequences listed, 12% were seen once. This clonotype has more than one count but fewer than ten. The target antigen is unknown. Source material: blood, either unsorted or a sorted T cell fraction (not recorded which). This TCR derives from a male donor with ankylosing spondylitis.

CDR3 sequence: CASSEIGGSVDTQYF. DNA for the CDR3: TGTGCCAGCAGTGAGATCGGCGGGAGTGTAGATACGCAGTATTTT. V usage is TRBV6-1 and J usage is TRBJ2-3, with TRBD2 identical over 7 bases. The CDR3 covers 15 residues. CDR1 is MNHNS, CDR2 SASEGT, per germline. After removal of 3 bases from V and 5 bases from J, the junction contained 8 bases not matched to a gene.